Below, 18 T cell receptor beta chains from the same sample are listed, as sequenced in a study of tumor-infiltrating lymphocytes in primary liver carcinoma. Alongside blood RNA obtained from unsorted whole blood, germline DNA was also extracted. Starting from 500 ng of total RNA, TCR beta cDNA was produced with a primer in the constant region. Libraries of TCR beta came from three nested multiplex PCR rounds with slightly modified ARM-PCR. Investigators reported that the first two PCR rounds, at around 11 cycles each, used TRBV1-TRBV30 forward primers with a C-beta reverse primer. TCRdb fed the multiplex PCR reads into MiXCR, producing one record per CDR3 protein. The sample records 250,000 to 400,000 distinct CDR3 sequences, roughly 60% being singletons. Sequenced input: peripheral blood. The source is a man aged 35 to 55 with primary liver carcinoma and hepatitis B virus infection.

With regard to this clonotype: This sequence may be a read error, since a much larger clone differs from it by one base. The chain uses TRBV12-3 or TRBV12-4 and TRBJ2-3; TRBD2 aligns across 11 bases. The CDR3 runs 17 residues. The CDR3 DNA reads TGTGTCAGCAGTTCCCCAACTAGCGGGAGAAGTACAGATACGCAGTATTTT. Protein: CVSSSPTSGRSTDTQYF.

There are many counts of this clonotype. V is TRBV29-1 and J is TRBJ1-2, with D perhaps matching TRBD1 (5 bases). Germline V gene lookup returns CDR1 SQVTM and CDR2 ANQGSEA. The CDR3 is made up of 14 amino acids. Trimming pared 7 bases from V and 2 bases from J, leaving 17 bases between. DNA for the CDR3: TGCAGCGGGGGGGACGCCAAAGGGAACTATGGCTACACCTTC. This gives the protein CSGGDAKGNYGYTF.

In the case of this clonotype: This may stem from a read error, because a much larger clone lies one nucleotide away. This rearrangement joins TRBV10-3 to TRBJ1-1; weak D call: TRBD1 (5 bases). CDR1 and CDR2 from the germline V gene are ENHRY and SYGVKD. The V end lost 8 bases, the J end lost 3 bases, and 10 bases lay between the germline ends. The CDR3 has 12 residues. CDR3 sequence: CAIGGTDTEAFF. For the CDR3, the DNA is TGTGCCATCGGGGGGACCGACACTGAAGCTTTCTTT.

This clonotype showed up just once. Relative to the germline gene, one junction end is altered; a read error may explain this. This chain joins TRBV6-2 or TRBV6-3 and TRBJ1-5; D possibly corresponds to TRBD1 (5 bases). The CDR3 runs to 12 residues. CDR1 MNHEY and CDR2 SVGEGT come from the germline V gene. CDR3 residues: CASQGLRKPLHF. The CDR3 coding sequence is TGTGCCAGTCAGGGTCTGCGCAAGCCCCTGCATTTT.

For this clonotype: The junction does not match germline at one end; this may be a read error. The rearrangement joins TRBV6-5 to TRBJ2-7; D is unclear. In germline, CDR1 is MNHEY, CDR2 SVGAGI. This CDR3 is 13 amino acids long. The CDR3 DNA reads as TGTGCCAGCAGCAAGCCCCCCTCCTACGAGCAATACTTC. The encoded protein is CASSKPPSYEQYF.

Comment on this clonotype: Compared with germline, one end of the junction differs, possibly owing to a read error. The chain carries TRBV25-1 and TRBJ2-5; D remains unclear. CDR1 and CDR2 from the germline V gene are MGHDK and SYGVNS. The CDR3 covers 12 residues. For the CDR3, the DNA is TGTGCCAGTAGTGAATATACGGAGACCCAGTACTTC. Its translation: CASSEYTETQYF. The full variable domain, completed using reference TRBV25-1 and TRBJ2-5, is EADIYQTPRYLVIGTGKKITLECSQTMGHDKMYWYQQDPGMELHLIHYSYGVNSTEKGDLSSESTVSRIRTEHFPLTLESARPSHTSQYLCASSEYTETQYFGPGTRLLVL.

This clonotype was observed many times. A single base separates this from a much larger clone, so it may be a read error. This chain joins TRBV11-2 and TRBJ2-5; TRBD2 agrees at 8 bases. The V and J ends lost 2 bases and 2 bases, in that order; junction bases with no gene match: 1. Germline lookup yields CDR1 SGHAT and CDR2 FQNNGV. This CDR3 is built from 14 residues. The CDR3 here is CASSLSGGQETQYF. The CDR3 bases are TGTGCCAGCAGCTTAAGCGGGGGACAAGAGACCCAGTACTTC.

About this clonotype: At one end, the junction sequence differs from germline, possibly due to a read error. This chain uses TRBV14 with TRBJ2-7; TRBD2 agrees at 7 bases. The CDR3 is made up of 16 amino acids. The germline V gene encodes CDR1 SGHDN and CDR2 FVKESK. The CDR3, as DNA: TGTGCCTGCAGCCCCCTAAATCCCAGCGGGGTCTACGAGCAGTACTTC. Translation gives CACSPLNPSGVYEQYF.

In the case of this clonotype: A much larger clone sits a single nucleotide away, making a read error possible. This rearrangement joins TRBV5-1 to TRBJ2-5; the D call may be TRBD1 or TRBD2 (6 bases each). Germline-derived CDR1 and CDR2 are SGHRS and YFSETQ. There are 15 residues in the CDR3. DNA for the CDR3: TGCGCCAGCAGCTTACTCAGGGGTGGAGGGGAGAGCCAGTACTTC. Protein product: CASSLLRGGGESQYF.

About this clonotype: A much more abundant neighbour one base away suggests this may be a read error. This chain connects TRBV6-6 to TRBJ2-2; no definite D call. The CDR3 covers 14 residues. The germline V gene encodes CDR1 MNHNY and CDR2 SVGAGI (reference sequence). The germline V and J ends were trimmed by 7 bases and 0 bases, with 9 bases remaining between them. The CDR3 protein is CASMQLANTGELFF. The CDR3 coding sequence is TGTGCCAGCATGCAGTTAGCGAACACCGGGGAGCTGTTTTTT.

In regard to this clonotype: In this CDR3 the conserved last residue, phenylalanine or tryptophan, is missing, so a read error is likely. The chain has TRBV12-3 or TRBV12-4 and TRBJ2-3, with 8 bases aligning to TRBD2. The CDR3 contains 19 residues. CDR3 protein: CVSSFSLRRSGSSTDTQYY. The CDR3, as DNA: TGTGTCAGCAGTTTTTCCCTACGCCGAAGCGGGAGTAGTACAGATACGCAGTATTAT.

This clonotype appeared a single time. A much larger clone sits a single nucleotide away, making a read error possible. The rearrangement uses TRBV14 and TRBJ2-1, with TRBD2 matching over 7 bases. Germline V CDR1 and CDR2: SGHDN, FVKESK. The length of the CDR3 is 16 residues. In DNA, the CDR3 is TGTGCCAGCACCCAAGCGAGGGCTAGCGGTAGAAATGAGCAGTTCTTC. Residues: CASTQARASGRNEQFF.

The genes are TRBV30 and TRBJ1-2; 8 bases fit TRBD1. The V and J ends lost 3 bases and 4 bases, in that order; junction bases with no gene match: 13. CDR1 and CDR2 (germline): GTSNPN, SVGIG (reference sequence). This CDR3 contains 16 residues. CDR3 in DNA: TGTGCCTGGAGCTTTATGGGCCAGGGGGCTAGCTATGGCTACACCTTC. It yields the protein CAWSFMGQGASYGYTF. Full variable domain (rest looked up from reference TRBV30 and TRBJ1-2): SQTIHQWPATLVQPVGSPLSLECTVEGTSNPNLYWYRQAAGRGLQLLFYSVGIGQISSEVPQNLSASRPQDRQFILSSKKLLLSDSGFYLCAWSFMGQGASYGYTFGSGTRLTVV.

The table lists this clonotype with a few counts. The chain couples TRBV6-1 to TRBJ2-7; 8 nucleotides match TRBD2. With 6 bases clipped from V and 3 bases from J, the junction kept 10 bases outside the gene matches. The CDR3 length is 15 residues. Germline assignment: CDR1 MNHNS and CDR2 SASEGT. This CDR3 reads CASSRKAGEVYEQYF. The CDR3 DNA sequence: TGTGCCAGCAGCCGGAAAGCGGGAGAGGTCTACGAGCAGTACTTC.

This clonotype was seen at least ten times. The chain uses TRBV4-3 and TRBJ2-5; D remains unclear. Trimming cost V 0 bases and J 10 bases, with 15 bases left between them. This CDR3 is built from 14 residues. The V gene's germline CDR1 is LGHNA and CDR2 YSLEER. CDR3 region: CASSQDPGVGIQYF. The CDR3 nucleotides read TGCGCCAGCAGCCAAGACCCAGGAGTGGGAATCCAGTACTTC.

Here the CDR3 DNA reads TGCGCCACCAGGACCCGGGACTCCGAGGATACGCAGTATTTT. This encodes CATRTRDSEDTQYF. V usage is TRBV5-1 and J usage is TRBJ2-3; weak D call: TRBD2 (6 bases). CDR3 length: 14 amino acids. V lost 9 bases to trimming and J lost 6 bases, with 20 bases between them. Germline loops: CDR1 SGHRS, CDR2 YFSETQ.

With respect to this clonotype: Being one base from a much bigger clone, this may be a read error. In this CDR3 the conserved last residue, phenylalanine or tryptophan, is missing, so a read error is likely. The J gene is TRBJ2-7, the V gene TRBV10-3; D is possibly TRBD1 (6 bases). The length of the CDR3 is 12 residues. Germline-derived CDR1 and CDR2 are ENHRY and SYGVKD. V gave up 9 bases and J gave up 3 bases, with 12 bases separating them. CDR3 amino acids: CAIRTANYEQYS. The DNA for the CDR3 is TGTGCCATTCGGACAGCAAACTACGAGCAGTACTCC.

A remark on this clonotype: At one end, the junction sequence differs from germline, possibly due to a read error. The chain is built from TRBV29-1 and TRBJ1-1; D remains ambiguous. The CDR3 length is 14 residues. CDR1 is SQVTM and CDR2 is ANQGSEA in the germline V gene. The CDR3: CSGRSAGWNAEVFF. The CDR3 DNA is TGCAGCGGCCGTTCGGCAGGCTGGAACGCTGAAGTTTTCTTT.